A selection of T cell receptor beta chains follows, all from one sample in a study of CD8 T cells in ankylosing spondylitis. Each CDR3 protein gets one entry after TCRdb re-called the 5' RACE reads with MiXCR. Of some 840,000 distinct CDR3 sequences in the sample, 10% to 15% were seen once. The sample comprised blood, either unsorted or a sorted T cell fraction (not recorded which). The receptor set was obtained from a male donor with ankylosing spondylitis. The CDR3 runs from the conserved cysteine through the conserved F or W. The D gene is left open where the match is weak. Clone size is given for some rows only: seen once, a few or many times, or a class if the clone is expanded.

-	TRBV18	TRBJ1-2	-	TGTGCCAGCTCACCACCCGGAGTCTACTATGGCTACACCTTC	CASSPPGVYYGYTF
-	TRBV9	TRBJ1-1	few	TGTGCCAGCAGCGCCAGTAGGAATGAAGCTTTCTTT	CASSASRNEAFF
-	TRBV6-1	TRBJ2-7	-	TGTGCCAGCCGGACCACTGATTTTACTACTGTGCAGTACTTC	CASRTTDFTTVQYF
-	TRBV20-1	TRBJ2-7	few	TGCAGTCCTTGGACGGGGAGCTCCTACGAGCAGTACTTC	CSPWTGSSYEQYF
-	TRBV20-1	TRBJ1-5	-	TGCAGTGCTAGTTTCGGGGACTATCAGCCCCAGCATTTT	CSASFGDYQPQHF
-	TRBV4-2	TRBJ2-2	many	TGTGCCAGCAGCCCCTTCGGAGGGGAGCTGTTTTTT	CASSPFGGELFF
-	TRBV28	TRBJ2-6	-	TGTGCCAGCAGTTTACATCAGGGGGCCAACGTCCTGACTTTC	CASSLHQGANVLTF
-	TRBV25-1	TRBJ2-5	few	TGTGCCAGCAGTGACGACCGAGGATTAGAGACCCAGTACTTC	CASSDDRGLETQYF
-	TRBV29-1	TRBJ1-1	many	TGCAGCGTTGGGTCAGGGAGAGGCACTGAAGCTTTCTTT	CSVGSGRGTEAFF
TRBD2	TRBV12-3/TRBV12-4	TRBJ2-1	many	TGTGCCAGCAGCGGACTAGCGTTCCGTGGTTCCTACAATGAGCAGTTCTTC	CASSGLAFRGSYNEQFF
-	TRBV5-1	TRBJ2-1	few	TGCGCCAGCAGCTTGGAGGCGGCCTCCTACAATGAGCAGTTCTTC	CASSLEAASYNEQFF
-	TRBV20-1	TRBJ2-5	few	TGCAGTGCTAGGGGGCAGACACAAGAGACCCAGTACTTC	CSARGQTQETQYF
TRBD2	TRBV4-3	TRBJ2-1	-	TGCGCCAGCAGCCAAGCGGGGAGGGGTTACAATGAGCAGTTCTTC	CASSQAGRGYNEQFF
-	TRBV24-1	TRBJ2-3	many	TGTGCCACCAGTGATCCCCTTCGAAGCACAGATACGCAGTATTTT	CATSDPLRSTDTQYF
-	TRBV5-1	TRBJ2-1	few	TGCGCCAGCAGCTTCCTTACTAGCCAGAATGAGCAGTTCTTC	CASSFLTSQNEQFF
-	TRBV7-2	TRBJ2-7	many	TGTGCCAGCAGCTTGGGCAGGGTTTACGAGCAGTACTTC	CASSLGRVYEQYF
-	TRBV5-6	TRBJ1-1	many	TGTGCCAGCAGCTTGCAGCAGTACCACACTGAAGCTTTCTTT	CASSLQQYHTEAFF
-	TRBV6-2/TRBV6-3	TRBJ1-5	-	TGTGCCAGCAGTATCGGTTGGGACTTTGGGCAGCCCCAGCATTTT	CASSIGWDFGQPQHF
-	TRBV7-2	TRBJ2-2	-	TGTGCCAGCAGCCCTGCCGGGACGTTGACCGGGGAGCTGTTTTTT	CASSPAGTLTGELFF
-	TRBV9	TRBJ1-1	-	TGTGCCAGCAGCGTCGAGCTCAGTGCGGCTGAAGCTTTCTTT	CASSVELSAAEAFF
-	TRBV4-3	TRBJ2-3	-	TGCGCCAGCAGCCAAGAACCCTCTACAGATACGCAGTATTTT	CASSQEPSTDTQYF
-	TRBV5-1	TRBJ2-7	few	TGCGCCAGCAGCTTGGGACTGGGGGCGGGCGAGCAGTACTTC	CASSLGLGAGEQYF
TRBD1	TRBV20-1	TRBJ1-6	few	TGCAGTGCTAGGTTGCGACAGGGGGCTTATTCACCCCTCCACTTT	CSARLRQGAYSPLHF
-	TRBV7-2	TRBJ1-5	many	TGTGCCAGCAGCCCGGCGGACACTCAGCCCCAGCATTTT	CASSPADTQPQHF
-	TRBV12-3/TRBV12-4	TRBJ2-3	few	TGTGCCAGCAGTTCCACGACCCCCACGCAGTATTTT	CASSSTTPTQYF
-	TRBV9	TRBJ2-5	-	TGTGCCAGCAGCGTAGGGGTGGGCTGGACGGAGACCCAGTACTTC	CASSVGVGWTETQYF
-	TRBV30	TRBJ2-3	-	TGTGCCACAAGTAGCGGACTGAGCACAGATACGCAGTATTTT	CATSSGLSTDTQYF
-	TRBV25-1	TRBJ1-2	many	TGTGCCAGCAGGCAGGAGGGCTATGGCTACACCTTC	CASRQEGYGYTF
TRBD2	TRBV5-1	TRBJ2-2	few	TGCGCCAGCAGCTTGCCTTTAGCGGGGGGAAACACCGGGGAGCTGTTTTTT	CASSLPLAGGNTGELFF
-	TRBV10-3	TRBJ1-6	few	TGTGCCATCAGTGTTGCCCGCAATTCACCCCTCCACTTT	CAISVARNSPLHF
-	TRBV5-1	TRBJ2-3	-	TGCGCCAGCAGCTCCGGCAGGGTGGGCACAGATACGCAGTATTTT	CASSSGRVGTDTQYF
TRBD2	TRBV7-6	TRBJ2-3	many	TGTGCCAGCAGCTTGAGCGGGGCCTCGGGGAATACGCAGTATTTT	CASSLSGASGNTQYF
TRBD2	TRBV29-1	TRBJ2-1	many	TGCAGCGCTGTGACTAGCGCCCTCTCTGAGCAGTTCTTC	CSAVTSALSEQFF
-	TRBV9	TRBJ2-1	few	TGTGCCAGCAGCGTAGGCGCAGGGGTCTACAATGAGCAGTTCTTC	CASSVGAGVYNEQFF
-	TRBV4-3	TRBJ2-7	few	TGCGCCAGCAGCCAAGAGCCCCGGACCTACGAGCAGTACTTC	CASSQEPRTYEQYF
TRBD2	TRBV20-1	TRBJ2-7	-	TGCAGTGCTAGGCGGGAGGGCTACGAGCAGTACTTC	CSARREGYEQYF
TRBD1	TRBV20-1	TRBJ1-6	few	TGCAGTGCTAGAGGGGACAGGGGTGAATCACCCCTCCACTTT	CSARGDRGESPLHF
-	TRBV20-1	TRBJ2-5	few	TGCAGTGCCCTAGGGGGGGCGGGCCAAGAGACCCAGTACTTC	CSALGGAGQETQYF
-	TRBV9	TRBJ1-3	few	TGTGCCAGCAGCGTAGAGCAGGGGCGACGTGGGAACACCATATATTTT	CASSVEQGRRGNTIYF
-	TRBV20-1	TRBJ1-5	many	TGCAGTGCTAGATCCTCTCAGGGGCAGCCCCAGCATTTT	CSARSSQGQPQHF
TRBD2	TRBV7-3	TRBJ2-7	few	TGTGCCAGCAGCTTGGTAGCGGGGGGACACTACGAGCAGTACTTC	CASSLVAGGHYEQYF
-	TRBV5-5	TRBJ2-3	many	TGTGCCAGCAGCTTGAGGCAGGGGACAGATACGCAGTATTTT	CASSLRQGTDTQYF
TRBD1	TRBV7-2	TRBJ2-3	few	TGTGCCAGCAGCTTAGCAGGGACAGGGGATCAGGTGGAGTATTTT	CASSLAGTGDQVEYF
-	TRBV21-1	TRBJ2-5	-	TGTGCCAGCAGCAGGGTGACCGAACCGATTCCTCAAGAGACCCAGTACTTC	CASSRVTEPIPQETQYF
TRBD1	TRBV20-1	TRBJ2-2	-	TGCAGTGCTAAAAGTTCTTGGGACAGCGGGAACACCGGGGAGCTGTTTTTT	CSAKSSWDSGNTGELFF
TRBD2	TRBV12-3/TRBV12-4	TRBJ2-1	many	TGTGCCAGCAGTTGGCTAGCGGGAGTGGAGCTGTTCTTC	CASSWLAGVELFF
-	TRBV7-2	TRBJ2-5	few	TGTGCCAGCAGCCCCCGACCCCCGGACGGGACCCAGTACTTC	CASSPRPPDGTQYF
-	TRBV29-1	TRBJ1-2	few	TGCAGCGTTTTCCCCCCAGGGGTCTATGGCTACACCTTC	CSVFPPGVYGYTF